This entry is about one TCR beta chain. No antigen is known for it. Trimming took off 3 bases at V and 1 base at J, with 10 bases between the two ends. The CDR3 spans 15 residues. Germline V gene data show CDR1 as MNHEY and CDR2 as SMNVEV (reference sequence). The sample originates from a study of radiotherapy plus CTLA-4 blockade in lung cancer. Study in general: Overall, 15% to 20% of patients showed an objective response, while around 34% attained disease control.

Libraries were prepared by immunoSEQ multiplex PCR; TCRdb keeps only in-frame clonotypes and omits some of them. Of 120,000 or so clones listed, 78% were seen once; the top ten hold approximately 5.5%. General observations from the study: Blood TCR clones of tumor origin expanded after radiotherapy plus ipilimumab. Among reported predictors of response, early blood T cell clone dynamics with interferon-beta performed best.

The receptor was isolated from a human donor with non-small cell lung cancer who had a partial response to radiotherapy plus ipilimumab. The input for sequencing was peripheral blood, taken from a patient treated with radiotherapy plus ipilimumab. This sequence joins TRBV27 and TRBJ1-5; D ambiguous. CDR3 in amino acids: CASSFATSSNQPQHF. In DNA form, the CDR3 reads TGTGCCAGCAGTTTCGCAACGAGCAGCAATCAGCCCCAGCATTTT.